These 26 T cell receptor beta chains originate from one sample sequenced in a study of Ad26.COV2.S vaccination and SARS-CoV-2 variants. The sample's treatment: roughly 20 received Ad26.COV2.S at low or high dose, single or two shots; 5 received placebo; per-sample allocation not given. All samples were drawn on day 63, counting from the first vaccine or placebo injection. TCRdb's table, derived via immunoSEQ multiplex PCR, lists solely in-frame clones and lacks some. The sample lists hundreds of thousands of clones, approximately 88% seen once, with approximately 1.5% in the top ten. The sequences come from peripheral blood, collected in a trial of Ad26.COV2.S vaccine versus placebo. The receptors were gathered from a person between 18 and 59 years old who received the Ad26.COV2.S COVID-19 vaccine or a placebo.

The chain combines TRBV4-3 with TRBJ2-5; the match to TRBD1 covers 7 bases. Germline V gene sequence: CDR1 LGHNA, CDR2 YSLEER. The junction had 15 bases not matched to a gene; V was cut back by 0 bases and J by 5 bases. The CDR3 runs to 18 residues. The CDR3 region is CASSQDPIGRGIQETQYF. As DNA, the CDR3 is TGCGCCAGCAGCCAAGATCCGATAGGCAGGGGGATTCAGGAGACCCAGTACTTC.

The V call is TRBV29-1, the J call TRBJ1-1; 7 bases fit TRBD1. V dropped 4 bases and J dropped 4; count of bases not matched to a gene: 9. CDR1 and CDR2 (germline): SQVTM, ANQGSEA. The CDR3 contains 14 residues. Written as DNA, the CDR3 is TGCAGCGTTGGTTACGGGACAGCTATCACTGAAGCTTTCTTT. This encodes CSVGYGTAITEAFF.

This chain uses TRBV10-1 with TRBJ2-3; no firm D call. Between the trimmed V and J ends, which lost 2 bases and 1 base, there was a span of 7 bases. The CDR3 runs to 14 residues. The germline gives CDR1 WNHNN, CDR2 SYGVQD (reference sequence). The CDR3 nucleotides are TGCGCCAGCAGTGAGACCCGGGGCACAGATACGCAGTATTTT. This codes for CASSETRGTDTQYF.

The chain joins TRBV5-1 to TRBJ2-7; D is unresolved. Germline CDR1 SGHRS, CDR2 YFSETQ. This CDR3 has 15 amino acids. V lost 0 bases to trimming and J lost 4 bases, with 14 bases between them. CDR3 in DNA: TGCGCCAGCAGCTTGGAATCCTACCCCATATACGAGCAGTACTTC. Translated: CASSLESYPIYEQYF.

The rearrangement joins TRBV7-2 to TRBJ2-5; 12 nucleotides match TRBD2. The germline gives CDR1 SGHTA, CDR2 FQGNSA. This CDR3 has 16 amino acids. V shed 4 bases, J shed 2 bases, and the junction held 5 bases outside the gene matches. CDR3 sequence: CASSSRLAGEQETQYF. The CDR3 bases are TGTGCCAGCAGCTCCCGACTAGCGGGGGAGCAAGAGACCCAGTACTTC.

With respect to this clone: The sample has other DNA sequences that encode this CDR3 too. Here the CDR3 reads CASGGSQETQYF. The CDR3, as DNA: TGTGCCAGTGGAGGCTCCCAAGAGACCCAGTACTTC. The gene calls are TRBV19 and TRBJ2-5; TRBD2 is a possible D gene (5 bases). Deletions cut 8 bases from V and 1 base from J, with 8 bases between. The CDR3 loop spans 12 amino acids. CDR1 is LNHDA and CDR2 is SQIVND in the germline V gene (reference sequence). Full variable domain (remainder filled in from reference TRBV19 and TRBJ2-5): DGGITQSPKYLFRKEGQNVTLSCEQNLNHDAMYWYRQDPGQGLRLIYYSQIVNDFQKGDIAEGYSVSREKKESFPLTVTSAQKNPTAFYLCASGGSQETQYFGPGTRLLVL.

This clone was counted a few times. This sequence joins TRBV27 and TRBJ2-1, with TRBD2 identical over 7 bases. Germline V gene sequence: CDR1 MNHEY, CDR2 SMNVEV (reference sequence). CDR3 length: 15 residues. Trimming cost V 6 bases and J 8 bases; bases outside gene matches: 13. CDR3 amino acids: CASSPSGVYGDEQFF. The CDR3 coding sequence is TGTGCCAGCAGCCCAAGCGGGGTCTATGGCGATGAGCAGTTCTTC.

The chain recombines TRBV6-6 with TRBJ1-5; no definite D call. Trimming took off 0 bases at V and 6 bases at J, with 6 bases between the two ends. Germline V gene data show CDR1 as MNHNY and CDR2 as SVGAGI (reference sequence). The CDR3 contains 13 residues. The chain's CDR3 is CASSYSLVQPQHF. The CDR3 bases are TGTGCCAGCAGTTACTCGCTTGTTCAGCCCCAGCATTTT.

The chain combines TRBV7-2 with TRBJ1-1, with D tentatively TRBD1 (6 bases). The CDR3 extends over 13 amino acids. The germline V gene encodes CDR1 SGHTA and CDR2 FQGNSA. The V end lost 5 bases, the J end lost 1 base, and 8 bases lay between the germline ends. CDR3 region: CASSIQGNTEAFF. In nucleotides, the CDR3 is TGTGCCAGCAGCATACAGGGGAACACTGAAGCTTTCTTT.

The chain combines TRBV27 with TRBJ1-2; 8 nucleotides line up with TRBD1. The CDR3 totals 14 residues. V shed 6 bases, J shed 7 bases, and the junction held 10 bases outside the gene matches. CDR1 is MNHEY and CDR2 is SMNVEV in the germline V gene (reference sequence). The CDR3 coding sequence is TGTGCCAGCAGATTTCCAGGGGGCCAGGGTGGCTACACCTTC. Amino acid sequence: CASRFPGGQGGYTF.

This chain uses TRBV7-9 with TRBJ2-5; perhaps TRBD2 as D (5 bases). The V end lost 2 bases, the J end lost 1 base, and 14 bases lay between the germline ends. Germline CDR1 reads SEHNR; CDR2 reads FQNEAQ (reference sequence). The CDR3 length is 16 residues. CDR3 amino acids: CASSLFVAEVQETQYF. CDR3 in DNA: TGTGCCAGCAGCTTATTCGTTGCGGAGGTCCAAGAGACCCAGTACTTC. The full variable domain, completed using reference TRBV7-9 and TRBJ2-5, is DTGVSQNPRHKITKRGQNVTFRCDPISEHNRLYWYRQTLGQGPEFLTYFQNEAQLEKSRLLSDRFSAERPKGSFSTLEIQRTEQGDSAMYLCASSLFVAEVQETQYFGPGTRLLVL.

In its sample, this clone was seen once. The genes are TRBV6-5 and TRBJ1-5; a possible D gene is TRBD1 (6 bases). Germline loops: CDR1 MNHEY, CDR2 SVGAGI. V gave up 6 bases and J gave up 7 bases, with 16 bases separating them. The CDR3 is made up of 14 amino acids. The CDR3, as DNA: TGTGCCAGCAGGCAAGGGGGGGTAGGGCAGCCCCAGCATTTT. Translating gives CASRQGGVGQPQHF.

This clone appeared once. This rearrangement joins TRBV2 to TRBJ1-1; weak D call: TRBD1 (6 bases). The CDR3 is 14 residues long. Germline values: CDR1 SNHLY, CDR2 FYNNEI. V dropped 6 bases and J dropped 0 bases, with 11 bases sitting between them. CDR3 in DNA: TGTGCCAGCAGGCAGGGGCTCATGAACACTGAAGCTTTCTTT. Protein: CASRQGLMNTEAFF.

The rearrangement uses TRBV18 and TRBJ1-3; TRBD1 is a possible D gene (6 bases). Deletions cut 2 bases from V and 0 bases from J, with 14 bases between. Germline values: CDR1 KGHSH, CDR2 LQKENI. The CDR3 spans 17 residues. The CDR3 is CASSPGGLGASGNTIYF. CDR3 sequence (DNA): TGTGCCAGCTCACCAGGGGGGCTGGGGGCCTCTGGAAACACCATATATTTT. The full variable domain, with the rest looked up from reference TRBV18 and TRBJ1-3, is NAGVMQNPRHLVRRRGQEARLRCSPMKGHSHVYWYRQLPEEGLKFMVYLQKENIIDESGMPKERFSAEFPKEGPSILRIQQVVRGDSAAYFCASSPGGLGASGNTIYFGEGSWLTVV.

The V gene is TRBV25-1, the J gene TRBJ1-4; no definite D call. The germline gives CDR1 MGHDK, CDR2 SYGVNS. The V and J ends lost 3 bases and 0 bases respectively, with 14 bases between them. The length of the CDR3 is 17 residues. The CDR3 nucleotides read TGTGCCAGCAGTGACTTCACCGGGTCGTCAACTAATGAAAAACTGTTTTTT. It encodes CASSDFTGSSTNEKLFF.

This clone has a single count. CDR3 nucleotide sequence: TGTGCCTGGAGAGGCCCCCCCTCGGTAGCCAACGAGCAGTACTTC. Translation gives CAWRGPPSVANEQYF. The rearrangement links TRBV30 to TRBJ2-7; D uncertain. CDR3 length: 15 amino acids. With 3 bases removed from V and 5 bases from J, the gap between germline ends came to 20 bases. From germline, CDR1 is GTSNPN and CDR2 SVGIG (reference sequence).

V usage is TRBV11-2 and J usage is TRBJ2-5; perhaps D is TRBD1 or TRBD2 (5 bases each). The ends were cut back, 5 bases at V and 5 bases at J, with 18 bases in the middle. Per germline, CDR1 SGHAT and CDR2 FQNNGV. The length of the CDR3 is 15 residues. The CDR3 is CASSQQRGHGETQYF. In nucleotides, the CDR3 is TGTGCCAGCAGCCAACAGAGGGGCCACGGGGAGACCCAGTACTTC. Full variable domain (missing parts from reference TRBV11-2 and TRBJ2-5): EAGVAQSPRYKIIEKRQSVAFWCNPISGHATLYWYQQILGQGPKLLIQFQNNGVVDDSQLPKDRFSAERLKGVDSTLKIQPAKLEDSAVYLCASSQQRGHGETQYFGPGTRLLVL.

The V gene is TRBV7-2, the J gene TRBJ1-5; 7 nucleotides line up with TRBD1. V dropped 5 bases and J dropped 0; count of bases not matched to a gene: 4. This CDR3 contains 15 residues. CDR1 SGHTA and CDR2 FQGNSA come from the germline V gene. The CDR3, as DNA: TGTGCCAGCAGCCCCGGGACAGCTAGCAATCAGCCCCAGCATTTT. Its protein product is CASSPGTASNQPQHF.

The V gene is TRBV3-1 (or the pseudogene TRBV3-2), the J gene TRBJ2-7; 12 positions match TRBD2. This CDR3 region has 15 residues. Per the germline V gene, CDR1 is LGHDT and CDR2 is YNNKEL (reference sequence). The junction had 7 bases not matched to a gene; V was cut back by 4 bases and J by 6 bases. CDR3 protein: CASSLTRTSGTEQYF. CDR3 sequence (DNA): TGTGCCAGCAGCCTAACGAGGACTAGCGGGACCGAGCAGTACTTC.

The CDR3 sequence is CAINLGPSYNEQFF. The CDR3 DNA reads as TGTGCCATCAACCTGGGTCCTTCCTACAATGAGCAGTTCTTC. The V call is TRBV10-3, the J call TRBJ2-1; D remains unclear. The CDR3 runs 14 residues. From germline, CDR1 is ENHRY and CDR2 SYGVKD. Trimming left V 7 bases short and J 1 base short, with 11 bases between.

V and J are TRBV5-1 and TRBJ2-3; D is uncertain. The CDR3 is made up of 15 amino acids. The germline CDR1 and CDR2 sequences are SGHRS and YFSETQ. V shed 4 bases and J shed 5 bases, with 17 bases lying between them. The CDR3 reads CASSPTGQRIDTQYF. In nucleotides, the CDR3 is TGCGCCAGCAGCCCGACCGGGCAGAGGATAGATACGCAGTATTTT.

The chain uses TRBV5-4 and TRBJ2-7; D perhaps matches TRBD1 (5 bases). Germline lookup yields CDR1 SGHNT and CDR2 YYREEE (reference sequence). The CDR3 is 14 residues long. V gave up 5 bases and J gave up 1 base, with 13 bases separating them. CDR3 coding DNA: TGTGCCAGCAGTGACAGTGCTTTTTCCTACGAGCAGTACTTC. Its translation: CASSDSAFSYEQYF.

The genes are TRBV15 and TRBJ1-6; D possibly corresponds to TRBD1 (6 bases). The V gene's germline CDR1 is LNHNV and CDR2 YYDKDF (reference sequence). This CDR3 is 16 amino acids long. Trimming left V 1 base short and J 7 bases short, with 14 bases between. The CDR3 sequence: CATSRGGAAVNSPLHF. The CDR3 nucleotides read TGTGCCACCAGCAGAGGGGGGGCAGCGGTAAATTCACCCCTCCACTTT.

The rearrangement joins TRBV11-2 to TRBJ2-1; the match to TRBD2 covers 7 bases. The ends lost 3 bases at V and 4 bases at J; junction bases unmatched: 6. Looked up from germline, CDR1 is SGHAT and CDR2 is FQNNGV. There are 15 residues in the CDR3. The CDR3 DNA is TGTGCCAGCAGCTTGGGACTAAACTCTTACAATGAGCAGTTCTTC. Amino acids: CASSLGLNSYNEQFF. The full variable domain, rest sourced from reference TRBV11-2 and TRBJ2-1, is EAGVAQSPRYKIIEKRQSVAFWCNPISGHATLYWYQQILGQGPKLLIQFQNNGVVDDSQLPKDRFSAERLKGVDSTLKIQPAKLEDSAVYLCASSLGLNSYNEQFFGPGTRLTVL.

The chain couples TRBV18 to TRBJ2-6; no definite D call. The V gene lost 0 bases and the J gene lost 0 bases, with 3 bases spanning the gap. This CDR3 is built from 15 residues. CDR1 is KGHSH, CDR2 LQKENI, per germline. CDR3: CASSPPNSGANVLTF. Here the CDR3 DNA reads TGTGCCAGCTCACCACCTAACTCTGGGGCCAACGTCCTGACTTTC.

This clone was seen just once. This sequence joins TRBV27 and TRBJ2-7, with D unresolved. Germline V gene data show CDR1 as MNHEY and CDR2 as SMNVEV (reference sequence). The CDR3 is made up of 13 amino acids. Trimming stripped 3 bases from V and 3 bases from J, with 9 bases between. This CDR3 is CASSFDGDYEQYF. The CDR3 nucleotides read TGTGCCAGCAGTTTCGACGGAGACTACGAGCAGTACTTC.